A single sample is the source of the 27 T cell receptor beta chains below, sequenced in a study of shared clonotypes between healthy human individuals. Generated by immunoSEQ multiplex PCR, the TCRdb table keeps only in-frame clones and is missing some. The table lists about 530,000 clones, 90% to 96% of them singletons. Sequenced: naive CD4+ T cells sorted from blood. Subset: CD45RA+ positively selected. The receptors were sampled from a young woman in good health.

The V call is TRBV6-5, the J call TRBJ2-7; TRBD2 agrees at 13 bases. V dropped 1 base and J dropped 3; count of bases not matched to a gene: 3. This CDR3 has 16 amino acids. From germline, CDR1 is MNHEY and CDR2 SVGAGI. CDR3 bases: TGTGCCAGCAGTTACTTGACTAGCGGGAGGCACTACGAGCAGTACTTC. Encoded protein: CASSYLTSGRHYEQYF.

The CDR3 DNA reads as TGTGCCAGCAGTTACCCGGGGGTGTCTGGAAACACCATATATTTT. Translating it yields CASSYPGVSGNTIYF. This chain uses TRBV6-5 with TRBJ1-3, with a weak D call TRBD1 (5 bases). The germline V and J ends were trimmed by 2 bases and 1 base, with 9 bases remaining between them. CDR1 and CDR2 from the germline V gene are MNHEY and SVGAGI. The CDR3 covers 15 residues.

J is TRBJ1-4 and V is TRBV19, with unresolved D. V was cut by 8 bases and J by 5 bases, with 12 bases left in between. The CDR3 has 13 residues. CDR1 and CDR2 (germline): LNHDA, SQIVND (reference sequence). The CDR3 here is CASARTLNEKLFF. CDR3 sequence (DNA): TGTGCCAGTGCCCGGACTTTAAATGAAAAACTGTTTTTT.

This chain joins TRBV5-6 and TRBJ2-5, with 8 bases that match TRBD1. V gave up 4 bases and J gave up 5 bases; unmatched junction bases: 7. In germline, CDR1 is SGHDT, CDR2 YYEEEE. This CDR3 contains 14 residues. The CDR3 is CASSTRQGRETQYF. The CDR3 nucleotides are TGTGCCAGCAGCACAAGACAGGGGCGGGAGACCCAGTACTTC.

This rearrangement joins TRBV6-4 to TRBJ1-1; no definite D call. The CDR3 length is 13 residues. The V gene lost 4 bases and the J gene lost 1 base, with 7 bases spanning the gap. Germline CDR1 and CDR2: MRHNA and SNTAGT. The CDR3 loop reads CASSVVGNTEAFF. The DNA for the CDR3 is TGTGCCAGCAGTGTTGTGGGGAACACTGAAGCTTTCTTT.

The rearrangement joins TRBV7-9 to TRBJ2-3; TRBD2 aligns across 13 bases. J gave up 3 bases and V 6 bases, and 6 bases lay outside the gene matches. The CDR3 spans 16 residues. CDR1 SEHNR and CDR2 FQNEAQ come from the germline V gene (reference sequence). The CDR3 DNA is TGTGCCAGCAGACTAGGACTAGCGGGAGTGACAGATACGCAGTATTTT. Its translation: CASRLGLAGVTDTQYF.

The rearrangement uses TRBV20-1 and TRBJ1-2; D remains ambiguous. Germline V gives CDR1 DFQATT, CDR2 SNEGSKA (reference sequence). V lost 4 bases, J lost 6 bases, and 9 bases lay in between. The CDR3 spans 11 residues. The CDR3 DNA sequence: TGCAGTGCTATTAGGGAAGATGGCTACACCTTC. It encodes CSAIREDGYTF.

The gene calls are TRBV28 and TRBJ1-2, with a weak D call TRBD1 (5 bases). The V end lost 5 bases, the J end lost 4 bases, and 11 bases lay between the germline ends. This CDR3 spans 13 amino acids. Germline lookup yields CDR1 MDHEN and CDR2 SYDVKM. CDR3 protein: CASSPDTFYGYTF. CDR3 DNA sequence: TGTGCCAGCAGTCCGGACACCTTCTATGGCTACACCTTC.

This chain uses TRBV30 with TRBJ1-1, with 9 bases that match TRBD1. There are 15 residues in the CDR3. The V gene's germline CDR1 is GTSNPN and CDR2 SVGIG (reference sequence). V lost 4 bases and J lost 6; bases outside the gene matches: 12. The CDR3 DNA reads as TGTGCCTGGAAGGGACAGGGCTCCTCGGTGTCTGAAGCTTTCTTT. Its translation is CAWKGQGSSVSEAFF.

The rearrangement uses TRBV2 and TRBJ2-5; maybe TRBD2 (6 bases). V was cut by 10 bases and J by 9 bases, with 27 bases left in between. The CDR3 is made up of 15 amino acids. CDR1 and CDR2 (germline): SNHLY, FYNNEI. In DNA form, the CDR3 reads TGTGCCACTCACTTTTCTAGCGAGCCTCCGGGGGCCCAGTACTTC. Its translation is CATHFSSEPPGAQYF.

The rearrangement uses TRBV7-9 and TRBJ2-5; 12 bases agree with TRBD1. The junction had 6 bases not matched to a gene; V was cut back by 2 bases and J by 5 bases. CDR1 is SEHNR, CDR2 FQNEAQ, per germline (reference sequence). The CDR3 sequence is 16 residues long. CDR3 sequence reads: CASSLWGQGALETQYF. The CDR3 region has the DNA TGTGCCAGCAGCTTATGGGGACAGGGGGCTTTGGAGACCCAGTACTTC.

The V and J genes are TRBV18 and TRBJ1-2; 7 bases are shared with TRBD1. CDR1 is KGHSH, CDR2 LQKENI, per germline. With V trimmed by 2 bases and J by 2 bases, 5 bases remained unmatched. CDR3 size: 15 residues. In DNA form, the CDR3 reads TGTGCCAGCTCACCAGGAGGGACAGCAAACTATGGCTACACCTTC. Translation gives CASSPGGTANYGYTF.

The CDR3 bases are TGTGCCATCAGCTTCGACCAGGACAATGAGCAGTTCTTC. It codes for CAISFDQDNEQFF. This rearrangement joins TRBV10-3 to TRBJ2-1; no reliable D call. This CDR3 is built from 13 residues. V was shortened by 6 bases and J by 5 bases, with 11 bases between the two germline ends. Germline V gives CDR1 ENHRY, CDR2 SYGVKD.

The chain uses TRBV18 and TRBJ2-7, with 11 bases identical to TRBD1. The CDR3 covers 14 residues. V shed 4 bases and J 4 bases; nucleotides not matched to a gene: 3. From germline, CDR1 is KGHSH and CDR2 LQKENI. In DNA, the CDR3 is TGTGCCAGCTCACGGACAGGGGGCAAATACGAGCAGTACTTC. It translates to CASSRTGGKYEQYF.

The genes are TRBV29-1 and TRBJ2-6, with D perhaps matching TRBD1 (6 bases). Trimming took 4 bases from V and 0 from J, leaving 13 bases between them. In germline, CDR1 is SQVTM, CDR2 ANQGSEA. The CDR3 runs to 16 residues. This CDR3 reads CSVGSDRSSGANVLTF. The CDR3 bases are TGCAGCGTTGGTTCCGACAGGTCCTCTGGGGCCAACGTCCTGACTTTC.

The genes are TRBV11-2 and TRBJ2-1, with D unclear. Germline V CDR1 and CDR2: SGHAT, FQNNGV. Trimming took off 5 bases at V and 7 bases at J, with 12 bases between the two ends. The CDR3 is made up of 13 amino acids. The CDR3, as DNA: TGTGCCAGCAGCCGGAGCGCTTGGAATGAGCAGTTCTTC. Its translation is CASSRSAWNEQFF.

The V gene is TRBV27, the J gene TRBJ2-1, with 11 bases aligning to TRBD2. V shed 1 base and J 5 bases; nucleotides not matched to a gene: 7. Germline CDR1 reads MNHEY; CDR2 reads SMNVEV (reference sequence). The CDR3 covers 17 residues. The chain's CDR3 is CASSLLVAGGLHNEQFF. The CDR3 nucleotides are TGTGCCAGCAGTTTATTAGTAGCGGGAGGGCTCCACAATGAGCAGTTCTTC.

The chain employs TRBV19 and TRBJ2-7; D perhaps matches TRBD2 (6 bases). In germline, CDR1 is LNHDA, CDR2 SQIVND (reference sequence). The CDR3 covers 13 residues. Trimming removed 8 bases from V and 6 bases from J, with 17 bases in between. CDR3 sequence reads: CASRPSTSGEQYF. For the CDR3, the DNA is TGTGCCAGTCGTCCCTCGACTAGTGGCGAGCAGTACTTC.

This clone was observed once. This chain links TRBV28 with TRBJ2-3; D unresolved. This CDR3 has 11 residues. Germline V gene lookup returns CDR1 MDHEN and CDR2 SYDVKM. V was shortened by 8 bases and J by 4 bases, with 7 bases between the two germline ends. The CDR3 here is CASESADTQYF. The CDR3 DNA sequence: TGTGCCAGCGAGAGTGCAGATACGCAGTATTTT.

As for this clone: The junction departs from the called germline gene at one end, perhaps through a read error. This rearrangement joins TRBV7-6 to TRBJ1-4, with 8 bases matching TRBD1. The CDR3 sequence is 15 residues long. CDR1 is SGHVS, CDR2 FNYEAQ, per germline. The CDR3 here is CASSLAGTGAEKLFF. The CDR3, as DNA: TGTGCCAGCAGTTTAGCCGGGACAGGAGCGGAAAAACTGTTTTTT. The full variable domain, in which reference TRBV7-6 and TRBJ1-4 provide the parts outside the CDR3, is GAGVSQSPRYKVTKRGQDVALRCDPISGHVSLYWYRQALGQGPEFLTYFNYEAQQDKSGLPNDRFSAERPEGSISTLTIQRTEQRDSAMYRCASSLAGTGAEKLFFGSGTQLSVL.

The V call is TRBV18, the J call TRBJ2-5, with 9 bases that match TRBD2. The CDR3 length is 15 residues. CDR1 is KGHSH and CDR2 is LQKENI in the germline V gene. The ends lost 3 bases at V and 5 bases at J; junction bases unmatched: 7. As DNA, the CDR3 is TGTGCCAGCTCACCCCCTCGCGGGAGGGATGAGACCCAGTACTTC. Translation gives CASSPPRGRDETQYF.

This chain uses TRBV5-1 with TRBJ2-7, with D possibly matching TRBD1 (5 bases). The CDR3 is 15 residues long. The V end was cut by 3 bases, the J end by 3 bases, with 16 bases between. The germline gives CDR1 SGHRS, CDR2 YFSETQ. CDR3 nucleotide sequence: TGCGCCAGCAGCTGGACAACAGGTGGCGGCTACGAGCAGTACTTC. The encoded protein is CASSWTTGGGYEQYF.

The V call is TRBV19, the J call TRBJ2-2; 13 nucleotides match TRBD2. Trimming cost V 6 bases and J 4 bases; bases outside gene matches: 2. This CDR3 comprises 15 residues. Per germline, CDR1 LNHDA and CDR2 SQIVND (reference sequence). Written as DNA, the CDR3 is TGTGCCAGTAGACTAGCGGGAGGGTCCACCGGGGAGCTGTTTTTT. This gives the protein CASRLAGGSTGELFF.

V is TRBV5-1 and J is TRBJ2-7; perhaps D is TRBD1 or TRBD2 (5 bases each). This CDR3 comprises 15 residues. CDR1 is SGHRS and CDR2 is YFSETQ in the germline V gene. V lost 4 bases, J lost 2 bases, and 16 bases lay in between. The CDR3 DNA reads TGCGCCAGCAGCACGGGACCGATAAATCCCTACGAGCAGTACTTC. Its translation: CASSTGPINPYEQYF.

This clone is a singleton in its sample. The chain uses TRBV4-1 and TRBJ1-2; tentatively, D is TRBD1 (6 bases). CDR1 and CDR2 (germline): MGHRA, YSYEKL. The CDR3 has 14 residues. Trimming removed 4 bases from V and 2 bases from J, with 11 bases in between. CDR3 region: CASSRTTGNYGYTF. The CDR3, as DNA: TGCGCCAGCAGCCGGACCACAGGGAACTATGGCTACACCTTC.

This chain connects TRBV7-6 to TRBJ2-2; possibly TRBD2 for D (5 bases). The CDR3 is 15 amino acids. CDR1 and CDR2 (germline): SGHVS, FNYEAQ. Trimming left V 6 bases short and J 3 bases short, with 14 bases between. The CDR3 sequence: CASRLVSGDTGELFF. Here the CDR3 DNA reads TGTGCCAGCAGGCTAGTCTCCGGGGACACCGGGGAGCTGTTTTTT. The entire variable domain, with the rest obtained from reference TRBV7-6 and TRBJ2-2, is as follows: GAGVSQSPRYKVTKRGQDVALRCDPISGHVSLYWYRQALGQGPEFLTYFNYEAQQDKSGLPNDRFSAERPEGSISTLTIQRTEQRDSAMYRCASRLVSGDTGELFFGEGSRLTVL.

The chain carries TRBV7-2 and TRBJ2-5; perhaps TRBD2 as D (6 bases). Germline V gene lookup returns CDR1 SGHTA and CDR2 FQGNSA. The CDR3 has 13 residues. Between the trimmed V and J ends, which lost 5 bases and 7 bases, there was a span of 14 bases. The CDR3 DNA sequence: TGTGCCAGCAGCCCAAACGGGGGAATGACCCAGTACTTC. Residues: CASSPNGGMTQYF.